This T cell receptor beta chain was observed in a study of blood T cell repertoires in COVID-19. Study details: Some COVID-19 samples were acute and others convalescent; all came from the United States, Italy and Spain. The cDNA or gDNA used as material had been derived from T cells, B-cell-depleted T cells, or PBMCs.

This clone was counted a few times. V was pared by 5 bases and J by 5 bases, with 9 bases between. The CDR3 is 12 amino acids. Germline CDR1 is MNHNY and CDR2 is SVGAGI (reference sequence). How the authors handled the data: Researchers report that nucleated cell counts were estimated from reference gene primer amplification. Sequencing was performed with immunoSEQ multiplex PCR; in TCRdb, only in-frame clones are kept and a portion is missing. The D gene and trimming were derived from the DNA, and the V and J assignments and clone size from that table. The table includes 64,000 or so clones, 75% to 90% detected once.

The sample was peripheral blood. The chain joins TRBV6-6 to TRBJ2-5; possibly TRBD1 for D (5 bases). This sequence was found in a human donor in a cohort sampled during active COVID-19. CDR3 DNA sequence: TGTGCCAGCAGTCCTCAGGGCGAGACCCAGTACTTC. This encodes CASSPQGETQYF.